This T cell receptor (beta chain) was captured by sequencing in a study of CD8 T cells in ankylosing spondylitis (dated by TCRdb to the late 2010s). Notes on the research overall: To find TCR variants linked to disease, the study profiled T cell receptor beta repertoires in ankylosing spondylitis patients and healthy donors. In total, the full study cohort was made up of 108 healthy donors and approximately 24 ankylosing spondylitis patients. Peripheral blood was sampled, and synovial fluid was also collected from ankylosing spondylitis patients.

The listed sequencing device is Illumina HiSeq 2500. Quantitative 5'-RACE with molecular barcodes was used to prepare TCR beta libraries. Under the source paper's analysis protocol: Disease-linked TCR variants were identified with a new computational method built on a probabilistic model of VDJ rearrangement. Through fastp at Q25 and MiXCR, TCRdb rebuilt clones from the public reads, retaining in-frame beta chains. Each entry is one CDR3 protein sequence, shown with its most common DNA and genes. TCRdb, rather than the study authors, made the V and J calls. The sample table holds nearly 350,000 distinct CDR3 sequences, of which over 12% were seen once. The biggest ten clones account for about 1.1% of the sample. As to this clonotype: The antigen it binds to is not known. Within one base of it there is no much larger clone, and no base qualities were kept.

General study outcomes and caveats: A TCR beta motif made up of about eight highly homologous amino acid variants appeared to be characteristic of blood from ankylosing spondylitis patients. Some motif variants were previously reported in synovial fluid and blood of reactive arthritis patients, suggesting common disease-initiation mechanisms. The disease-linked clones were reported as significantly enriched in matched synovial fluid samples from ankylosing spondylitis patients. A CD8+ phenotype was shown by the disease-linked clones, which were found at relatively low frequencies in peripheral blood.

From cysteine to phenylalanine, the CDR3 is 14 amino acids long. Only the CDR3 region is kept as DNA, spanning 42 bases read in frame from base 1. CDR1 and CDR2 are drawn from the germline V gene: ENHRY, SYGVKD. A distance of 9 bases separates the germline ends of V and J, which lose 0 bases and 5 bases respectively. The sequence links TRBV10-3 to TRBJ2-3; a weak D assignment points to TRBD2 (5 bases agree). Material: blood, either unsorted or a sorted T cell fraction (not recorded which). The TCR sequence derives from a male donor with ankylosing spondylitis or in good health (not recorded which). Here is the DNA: TGTGCCATCAGTGAGTCGGTGGGAGTAGATACGCAGTATTTT. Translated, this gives CAISESVGVDTQYF.